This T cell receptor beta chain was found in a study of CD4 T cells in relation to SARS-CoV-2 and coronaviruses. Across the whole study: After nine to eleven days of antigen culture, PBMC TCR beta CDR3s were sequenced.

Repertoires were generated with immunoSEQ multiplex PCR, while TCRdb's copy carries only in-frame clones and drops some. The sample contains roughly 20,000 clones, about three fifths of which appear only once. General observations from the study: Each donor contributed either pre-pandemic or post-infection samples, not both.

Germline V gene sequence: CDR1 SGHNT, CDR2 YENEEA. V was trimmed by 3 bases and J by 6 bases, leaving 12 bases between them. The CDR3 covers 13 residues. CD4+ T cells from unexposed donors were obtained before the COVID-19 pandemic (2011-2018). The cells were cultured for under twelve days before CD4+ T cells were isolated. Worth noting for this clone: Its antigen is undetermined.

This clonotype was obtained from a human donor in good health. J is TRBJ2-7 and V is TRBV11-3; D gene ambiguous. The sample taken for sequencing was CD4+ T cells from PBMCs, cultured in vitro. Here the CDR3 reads CASSLEPPGEQYF. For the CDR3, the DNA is TGTGCCAGCAGCTTGGAACCCCCGGGCGAGCAGTACTTC.